Listed below are T cell receptor beta chains from one sample, sequenced in a study of T-cell memory formation after mild COVID-19. TCRdb ran MiXCR on the 5' RACE reads and lists one entry per CDR3 protein. The sample lists some 160,000 distinct CDR3 sequences, over 10% occurring once. The sample comprised PBMCs or a T cell subset sorted from them (not recorded which). These receptors all come from a man aged 18 to 29 who had mild COVID-19 (a few samples of this study predate the infection). Cell type and time point are not known. CDR3s include the opening cysteine and the closing phenylalanine or tryptophan. D genes are given only for firm matches. Clone size is given for some rows only: seen once, a few or many times, or a class if the clone is expanded.

j_call | v_call | d_call | clone_size | cdr3_aa | cdr3_nt
TRBJ2-2 | TRBV6-2/TRBV6-3 | - | - | CASSQLTGTYTGELFF | TGTGCCAGCAGTCAACTAACGGGAACCTACACCGGGGAGCTGTTTTTT
TRBJ2-3 | TRBV7-3 | TRBD2 | many | CASSLGGAEDTQYF | TGTGCCAGCAGCCTCGGGGGGGCTGAGGATACGCAGTATTTT
TRBJ1-2 | TRBV5-1 | - | few | CASSSQPGTSHSSYTF | TGCGCCAGCAGCTCCCAACCAGGGACGAGTCACTCCAGCTACACCTTC
TRBJ1-1 | TRBV7-2 | - | - | CASSLAGAVRITEAFF | TGTGCCAGCAGCTTGGCAGGGGCGGTCCGGATCACTGAAGCTTTCTTT
TRBJ1-1 | TRBV6-1 | TRBD1 | few | CASGGQGRAEAFF | TGTGCCAGCGGGGGACAGGGACGGGCTGAAGCTTTCTTT
TRBJ1-1 | TRBV15 | TRBD1 | - | CATSRGQGREAFF | TGTGCCACCAGCAGAGGACAGGGTAGGGAAGCTTTCTTT
TRBJ2-7 | TRBV6-5 | - | - | CASRRGQLYEQYF | TGTGCCAGCAGGCGGGGACAGCTCTACGAGCAGTACTTC
TRBJ2-3 | TRBV7-3 | - | few | CASSSLTGTDTQYF | TGTGCCAGCAGCTCCCTGACTGGCACAGATACGCAGTATTTT
TRBJ2-5 | TRBV27 | - | - | CASSFLKSYQETQYF | TGTGCCAGCAGTTTTCTTAAGTCGTACCAAGAGACCCAGTACTTC
TRBJ2-2 | TRBV7-3 | - | - | CATRRERSNTGELFF | TGTGCCACCCGCCGGGAGCGGTCGAACACCGGGGAGCTGTTTTTT
TRBJ2-1 | TRBV6-5 | TRBD2 | few | CASSYSAGGDNEQFF | TGTGCCAGCAGTTACTCGGCGGGGGGTGACAATGAGCAGTTCTTC
TRBJ2-5 | TRBV9 | TRBD1 | few | CASSPWTGDETQYF | TGTGCCAGCAGCCCTTGGACAGGGGACGAGACCCAGTACTTC
TRBJ1-5 | TRBV9 | TRBD1 | - | CASSVGWQGDQPQHF | TGTGCCAGCAGCGTAGGATGGCAGGGGGATCAGCCCCAGCATTTT
TRBJ1-2 | TRBV4-1 | - | - | CASSQETGTGGYTF | TGCGCCAGCAGCCAGGAAACAGGGACGGGAGGCTACACCTTC
TRBJ2-7 | TRBV2 | TRBD1 | few | CASSEQGATYEQYF | TGTGCCAGCAGTGAACAGGGGGCCACCTACGAGCAGTACTTC
TRBJ1-5 | TRBV4-2 | TRBD1 | few | CASSQDLGRGRDGQPQHF | TGTGCCAGCAGCCAAGATCTAGGCAGGGGGCGCGACGGTCAGCCCCAGCATTTT
TRBJ2-1 | TRBV5-1 | - | few | CASSSSGNSYNEQFF | TGCGCCAGCAGCTCCAGCGGCAACTCCTACAATGAGCAGTTCTTC
TRBJ1-2 | TRBV20-1 | TRBD1 | - | CSVYRQRDRAGYTF | TGCAGTGTTTATAGGCAGCGAGACAGGGCTGGCTACACCTTC
TRBJ2-1 | TRBV12-3/TRBV12-4 | TRBD2 | many | CASSGLAAWGEQFF | TGTGCCAGCAGTGGACTAGCGGCCTGGGGAGAGCAGTTCTTC
TRBJ2-3 | TRBV7-2 | TRBD2 | many | CASGNIAGGFTRASTDTQYF | TGTGCCAGCGGAAACATAGCGGGGGGATTTACAAGGGCTAGCACAGATACGCAGTATTTT
TRBJ1-2 | TRBV20-1 | - | few | CSASLGQDGYTF | TGCAGTGCTAGTCTCGGCCAAGATGGCTACACCTTC
TRBJ2-1 | TRBV5-4 | TRBD1 | many | CASSLGTGLYNEQFF | TGTGCCAGCAGCTTGGGGACAGGTCTTTACAATGAGCAGTTCTTC
TRBJ2-3 | TRBV6-2/TRBV6-3 | - | few | CVSGHTTDTQYF | TGTGTCAGCGGCCATACCACAGATACGCAGTATTTT
TRBJ1-1 | TRBV7-2 | TRBD1 | few | CASSFGTGRTEAFF | TGTGCCAGCAGCTTTGGGACAGGGAGGACTGAAGCTTTCTTT
TRBJ2-2 | TRBV4-3 | - | - | CASSQPFNPNTGELFF | TGCGCCAGCAGCCAGCCTTTCAATCCGAACACCGGGGAGCTGTTTTTT
TRBJ1-5 | TRBV12-3/TRBV12-4 | - | many | CASSRGRNQPQHF | TGTGCCAGCAGCAGGGGTAGGAATCAGCCCCAGCATTTT
TRBJ2-5 | TRBV7-6 | - | - | CASSLASHIGPETQYF | TGTGCCAGCAGCTTAGCCAGTCACATTGGGCCGGAGACCCAGTACTTC
TRBJ1-5 | TRBV6-5 | - | few | CASSYGGNSNQPQHF | TGTGCCAGCAGTTACGGGGGGAACAGCAATCAGCCCCAGCATTTT
TRBJ2-3 | TRBV3-1 | - | few | CASSHRGADTQYF | TGTGCCAGCAGCCATAGGGGGGCGGATACGCAGTATTTT
TRBJ2-7 | TRBV29-1 | TRBD1 | few | CSVAGGTTGEQYF | TGCAGCGTAGCAGGGGGCACTACGGGCGAGCAGTACTTC
TRBJ1-2 | TRBV4-2 | - | many | CASSQGSLGYGYTF | TGTGCCAGCAGCCAGGGCTCTTTAGGGTATGGCTACACCTTC
TRBJ2-5 | TRBV5-1 | TRBD1 | - | CASTPTGGQETQYF | TGCGCCAGCACCCCGACAGGGGGCCAAGAGACCCAGTACTTC
TRBJ2-7 | TRBV13 | TRBD2 | few | CASSWAGGSFSYEQYF | TGTGCCAGCAGCTGGGCGGGGGGCAGCTTCTCCTACGAGCAGTACTTC
TRBJ1-2 | TRBV5-1 | - | few | CASSITGKTYGYTF | TGCGCCAGCAGTATTACAGGGAAGACCTATGGCTACACCTTC
TRBJ1-6 | TRBV7-2 | - | - | CASSPPGQTSYNSPLHF | TGTGCCAGCAGCCCCCCGGGACAAACCTCCTATAATTCACCCCTCCACTTT
TRBJ2-5 | TRBV4-1 | TRBD1 | - | CASSQTWDREETQYF | TGCGCCAGCAGCCAAACCTGGGACAGGGAAGAGACCCAGTACTTC
TRBJ2-1 | TRBV15 | - | many | CATSTRGPYNEQFF | TGTGCCACCAGCACCCGCGGGCCCTACAATGAGCAGTTCTTC
TRBJ2-3 | TRBV29-1 | - | many | CSVVGGLTDTQYF | TGCAGCGTTGTGGGCGGGCTCACAGATACGCAGTATTTT
TRBJ1-1 | TRBV28 | - | - | CASTSGGVNTEAFF | TGTGCCAGCACCTCGGGTGGAGTTAACACTGAAGCTTTCTTT
TRBJ2-2 | TRBV7-3 | - | - | CASNPGSGELFF | TGTGCCAGCAACCCCGGTAGCGGGGAGCTGTTTTTT
TRBJ2-1 | TRBV29-1 | - | - | CSVRGSSYNEQFF | TGCAGCGTACGGGGGAGCTCCTACAATGAGCAGTTCTTC
TRBJ1-5 | TRBV5-1 | TRBD1 | few | CASSLTGQNQPQHF | TGCGCCAGCAGCTTAACGGGACAGAATCAGCCCCAGCATTTT
TRBJ1-2 | TRBV5-6 | - | many | CASSPMQSNYGYTF | TGTGCCAGCAGCCCTATGCAGTCTAACTATGGCTACACCTTC
TRBJ2-7 | TRBV9 | TRBD1 | - | CASSGRDRAYEQYF | TGTGCCAGCAGCGGCCGGGACAGAGCCTACGAGCAGTACTTC
TRBJ1-3 | TRBV4-3 | TRBD1 | - | CASSRKRDSGPFFSGNTIYF | TGCGCCAGCAGCCGCAAACGGGACAGCGGACCCTTCTTCTCTGGAAACACCATATATTTT
TRBJ2-7 | TRBV5-6 | - | - | CASSRDGLEQYF | TGTGCCAGCAGCAGAGACGGGCTCGAGCAGTACTTC
TRBJ1-5 | TRBV15 | TRBD1 | few | CATSRDTWTGVYQPQHF | TGTGCCACCAGCAGAGATACATGGACAGGGGTTTATCAGCCCCAGCATTTT
TRBJ1-1 | TRBV18 | - | - | CASSSYWLSNTEAFF | TGTGCCAGCTCATCCTACTGGCTATCGAACACTGAAGCTTTCTTT